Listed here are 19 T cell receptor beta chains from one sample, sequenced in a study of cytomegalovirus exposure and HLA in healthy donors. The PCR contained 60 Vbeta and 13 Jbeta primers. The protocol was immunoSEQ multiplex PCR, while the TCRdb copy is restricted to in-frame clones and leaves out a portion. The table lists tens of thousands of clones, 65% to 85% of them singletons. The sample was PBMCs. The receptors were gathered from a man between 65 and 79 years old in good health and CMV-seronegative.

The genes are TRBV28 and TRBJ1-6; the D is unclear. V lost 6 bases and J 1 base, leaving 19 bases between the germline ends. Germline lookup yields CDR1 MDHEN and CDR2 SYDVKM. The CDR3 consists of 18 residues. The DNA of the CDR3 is TGTGCCAGCAGCATCTCCAACGGGATTGGGTCCTATAATTCACCCCTCCACTTT. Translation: CASSISNGIGSYNSPLHF.

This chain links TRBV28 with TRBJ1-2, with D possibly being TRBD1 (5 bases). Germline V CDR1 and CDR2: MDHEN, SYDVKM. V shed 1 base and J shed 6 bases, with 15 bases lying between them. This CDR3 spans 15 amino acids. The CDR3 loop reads CASSLLGGWSDGYTF. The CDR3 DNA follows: TGTGCCAGCAGTTTATTGGGGGGGTGGTCCGATGGCTACACCTTC.

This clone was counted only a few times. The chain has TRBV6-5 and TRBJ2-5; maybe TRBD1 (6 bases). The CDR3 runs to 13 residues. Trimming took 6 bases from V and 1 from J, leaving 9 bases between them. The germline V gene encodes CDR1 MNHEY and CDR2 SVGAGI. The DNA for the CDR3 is TGTGCCAGCAGCCCGGACAGCCAAGAGACCCAGTACTTC. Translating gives CASSPDSQETQYF.

The CDR3 here is CASSEFDRGSHQPQHF. CDR3 nucleotide sequence: TGTGCCAGCAGTGAATTCGACAGGGGCTCCCATCAGCCCCAGCATTTT. V gene TRBV25-1 combines with J gene TRBJ1-5, with 8 bases fitting TRBD1. From germline, CDR1 is MGHDK and CDR2 SYGVNS. With 1 base clipped from V and 5 bases from J, the junction kept 7 bases outside the gene matches. The CDR3 runs to 16 residues.

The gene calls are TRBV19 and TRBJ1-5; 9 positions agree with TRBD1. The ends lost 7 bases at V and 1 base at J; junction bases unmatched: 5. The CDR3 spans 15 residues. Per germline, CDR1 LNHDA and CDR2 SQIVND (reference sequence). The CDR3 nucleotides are TGTGCCAGTACCAGGACAGGGGAGAGCAATCAGCCCCAGCATTTT. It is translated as CASTRTGESNQPQHF.

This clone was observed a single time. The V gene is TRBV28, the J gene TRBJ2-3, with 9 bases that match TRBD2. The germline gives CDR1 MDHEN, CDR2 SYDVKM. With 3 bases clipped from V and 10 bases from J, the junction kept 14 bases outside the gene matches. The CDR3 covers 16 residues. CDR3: CASSLPLGGGASAQYF. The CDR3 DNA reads TGTGCCAGCAGTTTGCCACTAGGCGGGGGGGCGTCGGCGCAGTATTTT.

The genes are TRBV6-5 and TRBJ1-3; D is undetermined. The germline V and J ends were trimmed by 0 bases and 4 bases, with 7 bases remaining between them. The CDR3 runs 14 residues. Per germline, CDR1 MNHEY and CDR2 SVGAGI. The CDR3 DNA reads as TGTGCCAGCAGTTACTCGGCTGCCGGAAACACCATATATTTT. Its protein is CASSYSAAGNTIYF.

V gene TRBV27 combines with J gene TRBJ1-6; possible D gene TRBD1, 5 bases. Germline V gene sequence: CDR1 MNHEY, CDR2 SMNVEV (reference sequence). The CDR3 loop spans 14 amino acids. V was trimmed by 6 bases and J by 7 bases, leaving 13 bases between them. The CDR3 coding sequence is TGTGCCAGCAGGCGGGGGACGCAGAATTCACCCCTCCACTTT. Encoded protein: CASRRGTQNSPLHF.

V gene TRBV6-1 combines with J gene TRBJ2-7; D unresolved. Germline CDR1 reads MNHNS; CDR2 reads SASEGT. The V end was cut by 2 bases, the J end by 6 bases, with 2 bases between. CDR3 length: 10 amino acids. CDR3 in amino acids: CASSEREQYF. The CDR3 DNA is TGTGCCAGCAGTGAACGCGAGCAGTACTTC.

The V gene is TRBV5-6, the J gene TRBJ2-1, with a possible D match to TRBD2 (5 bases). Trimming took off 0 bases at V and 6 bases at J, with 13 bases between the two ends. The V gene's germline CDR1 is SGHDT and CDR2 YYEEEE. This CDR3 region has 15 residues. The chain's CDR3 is CASSLGRSLVNEQFF. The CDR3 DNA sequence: TGTGCCAGCAGCTTGGGACGGTCACTAGTCAATGAGCAGTTCTTC.

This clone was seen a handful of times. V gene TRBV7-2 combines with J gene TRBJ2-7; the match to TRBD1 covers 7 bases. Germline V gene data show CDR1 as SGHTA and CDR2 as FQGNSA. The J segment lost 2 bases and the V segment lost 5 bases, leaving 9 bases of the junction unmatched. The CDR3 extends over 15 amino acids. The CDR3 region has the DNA TGTGCCAGCAGCGCGAGACCGGGACAGCCCTACGAGCAGTACTTC. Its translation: CASSARPGQPYEQYF.

The CDR3 sequence is CASSGLTSGLSGRQYF. The CDR3 DNA follows: TGTGCCAGCAGCGGACTAACTTCGGGACTCTCGGGGAGGCAGTATTTT. This chain uses TRBV9 with TRBJ2-3; weak D call: TRBD2 (6 bases). Germline lookup yields CDR1 SGDLS and CDR2 YYNGEE. The CDR3 runs 16 residues. The V and J ends lost 3 bases and 11 bases respectively, with 25 bases between them.

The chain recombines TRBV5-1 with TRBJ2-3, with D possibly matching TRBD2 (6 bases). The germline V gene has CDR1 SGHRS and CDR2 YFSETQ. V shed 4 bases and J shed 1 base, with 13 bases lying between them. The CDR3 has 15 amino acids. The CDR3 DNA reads TGCGCCAGCAGCCTGGGCGCGGGACGCACAGATACGCAGTATTTT. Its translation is CASSLGAGRTDTQYF.

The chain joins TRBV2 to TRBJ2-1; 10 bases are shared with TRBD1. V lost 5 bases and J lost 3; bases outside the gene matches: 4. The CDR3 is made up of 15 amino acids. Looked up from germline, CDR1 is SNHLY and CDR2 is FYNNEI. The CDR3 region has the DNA TGTGCCAGCAGTATCGGACAGGGGGACTACAATGAGCAGTTCTTC. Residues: CASSIGQGDYNEQFF.

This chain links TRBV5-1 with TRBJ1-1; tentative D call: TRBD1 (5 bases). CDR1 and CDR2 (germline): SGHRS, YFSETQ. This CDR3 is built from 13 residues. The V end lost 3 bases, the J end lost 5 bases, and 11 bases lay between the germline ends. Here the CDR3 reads CASSSGGGTEAFF. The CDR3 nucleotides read TGCGCCAGCAGCTCCGGGGGAGGGACTGAAGCTTTCTTT.

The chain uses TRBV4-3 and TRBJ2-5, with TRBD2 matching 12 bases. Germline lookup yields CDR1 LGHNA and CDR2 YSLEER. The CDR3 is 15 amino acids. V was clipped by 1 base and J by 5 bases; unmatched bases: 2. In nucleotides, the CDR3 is TGCGCCAGCAGCCAAGGACTAGCGGGAGCGGAGACCCAGTACTTC. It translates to CASSQGLAGAETQYF.

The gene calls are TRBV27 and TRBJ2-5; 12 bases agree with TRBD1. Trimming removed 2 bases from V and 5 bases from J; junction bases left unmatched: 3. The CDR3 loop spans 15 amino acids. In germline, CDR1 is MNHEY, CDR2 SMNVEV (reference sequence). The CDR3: CASSLRDRGRETQYF. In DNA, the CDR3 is TGTGCCAGCAGTTTAAGGGACAGGGGGCGGGAGACCCAGTACTTC.

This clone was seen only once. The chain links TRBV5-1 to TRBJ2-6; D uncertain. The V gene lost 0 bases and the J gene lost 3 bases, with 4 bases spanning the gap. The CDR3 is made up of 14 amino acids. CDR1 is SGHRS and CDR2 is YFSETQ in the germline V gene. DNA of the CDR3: TGCGCCAGCAGCTTGGCAGTTGGGGCCAACGTCCTGACTTTC. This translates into CASSLAVGANVLTF.

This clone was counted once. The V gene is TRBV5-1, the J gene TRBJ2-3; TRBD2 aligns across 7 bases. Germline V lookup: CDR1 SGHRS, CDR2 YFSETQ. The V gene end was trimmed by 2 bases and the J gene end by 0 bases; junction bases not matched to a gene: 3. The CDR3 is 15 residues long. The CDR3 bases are TGCGCCAGCAGCTTCAGCGGGACTAGCACAGATACGCAGTATTTT. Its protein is CASSFSGTSTDTQYF. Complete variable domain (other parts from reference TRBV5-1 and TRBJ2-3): KAGVTQTPRYLIKTRGQQVTLSCSPISGHRSVSWYQQTPGQGLQFLFEYFSETQRNKGNFPGRFSGRQFSNSRSEMNVSTLELGDSALYLCASSFSGTSTDTQYFGPGTRLTVL.